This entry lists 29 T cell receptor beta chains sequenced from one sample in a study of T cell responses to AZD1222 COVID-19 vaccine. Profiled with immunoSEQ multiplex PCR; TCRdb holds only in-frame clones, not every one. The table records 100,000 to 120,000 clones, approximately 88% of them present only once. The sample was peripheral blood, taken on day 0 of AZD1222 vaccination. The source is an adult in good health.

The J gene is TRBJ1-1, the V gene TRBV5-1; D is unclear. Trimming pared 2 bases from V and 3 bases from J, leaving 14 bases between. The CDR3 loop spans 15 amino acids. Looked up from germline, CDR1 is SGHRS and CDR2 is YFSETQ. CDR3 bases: TGCGCCAGCAGCTTAGGAGGCTATGGCGACACTGAAGCTTTCTTT. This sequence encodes CASSLGGYGDTEAFF.

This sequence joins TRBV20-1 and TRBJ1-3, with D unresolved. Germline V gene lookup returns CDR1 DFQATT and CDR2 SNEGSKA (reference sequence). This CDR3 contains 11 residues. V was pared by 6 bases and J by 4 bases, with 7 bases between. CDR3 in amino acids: CSATQGNTIYF. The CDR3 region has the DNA TGCAGTGCAACACAGGGAAACACCATATATTTT.

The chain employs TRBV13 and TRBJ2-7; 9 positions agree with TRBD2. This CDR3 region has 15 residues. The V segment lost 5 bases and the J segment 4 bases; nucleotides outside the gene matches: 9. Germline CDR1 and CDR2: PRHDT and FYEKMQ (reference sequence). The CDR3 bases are TGTGCCAGCAGCCATGGGGCTAGCGGGGTTTACGAGCAGTACTTC. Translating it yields CASSHGASGVYEQYF.

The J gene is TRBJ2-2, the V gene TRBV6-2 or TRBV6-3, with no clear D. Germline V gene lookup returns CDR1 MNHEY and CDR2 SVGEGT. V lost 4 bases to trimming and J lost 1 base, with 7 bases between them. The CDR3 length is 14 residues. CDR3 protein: CASSSNENTGELFF. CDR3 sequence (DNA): TGTGCCAGCAGTTCAAACGAGAACACCGGGGAGCTGTTTTTT.

CDR3: CASSTGGRGEQYF. CDR3 DNA sequence: TGTGCCAGCAGTACTGGCGGGAGAGGCGAGCAGTACTTC. The gene calls are TRBV28 and TRBJ2-7; 7 bases are shared with TRBD2. In germline, CDR1 is MDHEN, CDR2 SYDVKM. Germline trimming cut 5 bases from V and 6 bases from J; bases unmatched to any gene: 7. The CDR3 has 13 residues.

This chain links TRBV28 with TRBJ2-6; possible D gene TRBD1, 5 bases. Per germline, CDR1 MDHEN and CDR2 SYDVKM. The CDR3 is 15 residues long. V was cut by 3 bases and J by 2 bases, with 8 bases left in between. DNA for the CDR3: TGTGCCAGCAGTTTCAGGGTAGCTGGGGCCAACGTCCTGACTTTC. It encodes CASSFRVAGANVLTF.

The CDR3 reads CSASAPGLAETQYF. The CDR3 coding sequence is TGCAGTGCTAGTGCGCCGGGACTAGCGGAGACCCAGTACTTC. The chain joins TRBV20-1 to TRBJ2-5, with 10 bases fitting TRBD2. Germline CDR1 and CDR2: DFQATT and SNEGSKA (reference sequence). CDR3 length: 14 amino acids. The V segment lost 3 bases and the J segment 5 bases; nucleotides outside the gene matches: 6.

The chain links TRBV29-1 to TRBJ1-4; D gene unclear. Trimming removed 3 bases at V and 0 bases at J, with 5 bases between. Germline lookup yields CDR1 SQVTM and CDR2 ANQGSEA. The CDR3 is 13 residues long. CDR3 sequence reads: CSVEPATNEKLFF. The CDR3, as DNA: TGCAGCGTTGAGCCAGCAACTAATGAAAAACTGTTTTTT.

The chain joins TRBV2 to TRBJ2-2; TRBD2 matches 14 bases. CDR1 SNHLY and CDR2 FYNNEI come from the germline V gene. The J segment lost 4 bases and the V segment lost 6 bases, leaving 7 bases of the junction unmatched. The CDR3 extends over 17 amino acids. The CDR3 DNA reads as TGTGCCAGCAGAAGACTAGCGGGGGGGCGCGGCACCGGGGAGCTGTTTTTT. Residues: CASRRLAGGRGTGELFF.

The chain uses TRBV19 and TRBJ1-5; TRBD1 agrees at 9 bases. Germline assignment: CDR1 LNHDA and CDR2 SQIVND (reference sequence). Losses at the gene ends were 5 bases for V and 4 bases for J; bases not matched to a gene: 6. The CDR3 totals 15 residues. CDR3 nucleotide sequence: TGTGCCAGTAGTCTGCCGGGACAGGGTAATCAGCCCCAGCATTTT. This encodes CASSLPGQGNQPQHF.

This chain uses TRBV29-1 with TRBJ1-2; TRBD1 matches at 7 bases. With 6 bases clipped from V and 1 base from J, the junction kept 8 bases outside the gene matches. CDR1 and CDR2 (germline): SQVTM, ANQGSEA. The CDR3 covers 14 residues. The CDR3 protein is CSVRKGAHNYGYTF. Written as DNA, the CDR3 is TGCAGCGTCCGAAAGGGGGCCCATAACTATGGCTACACCTTC.

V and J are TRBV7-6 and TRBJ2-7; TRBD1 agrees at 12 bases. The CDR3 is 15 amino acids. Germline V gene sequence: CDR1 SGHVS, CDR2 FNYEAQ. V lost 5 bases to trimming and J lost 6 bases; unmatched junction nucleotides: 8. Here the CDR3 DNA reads TGTGCCAGCAGCCCTACCGGGACAGGGGGCCTCGAGCAGTACTTC. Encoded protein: CASSPTGTGGLEQYF. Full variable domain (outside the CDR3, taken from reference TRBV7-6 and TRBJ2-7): GAGVSQSPRYKVTKRGQDVALRCDPISGHVSLYWYRQALGQGPEFLTYFNYEAQQDKSGLPNDRFSAERPEGSISTLTIQRTEQRDSAMYRCASSPTGTGGLEQYFGPGTRLTVT.

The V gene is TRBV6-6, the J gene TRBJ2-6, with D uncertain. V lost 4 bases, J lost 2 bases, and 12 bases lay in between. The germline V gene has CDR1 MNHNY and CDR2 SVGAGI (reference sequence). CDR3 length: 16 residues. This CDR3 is CASSSPDMTGANVLTF. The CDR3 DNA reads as TGTGCCAGCAGTTCTCCCGACATGACTGGGGCCAACGTCCTGACTTTC.

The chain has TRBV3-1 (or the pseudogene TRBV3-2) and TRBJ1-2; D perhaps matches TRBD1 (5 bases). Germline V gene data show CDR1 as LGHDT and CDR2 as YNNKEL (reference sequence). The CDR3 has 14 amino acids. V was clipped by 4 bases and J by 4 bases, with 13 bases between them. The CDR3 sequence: CASSPRYRGYGYTF. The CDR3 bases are TGTGCCAGCAGCCCCAGGTATAGGGGCTATGGCTACACCTTC.

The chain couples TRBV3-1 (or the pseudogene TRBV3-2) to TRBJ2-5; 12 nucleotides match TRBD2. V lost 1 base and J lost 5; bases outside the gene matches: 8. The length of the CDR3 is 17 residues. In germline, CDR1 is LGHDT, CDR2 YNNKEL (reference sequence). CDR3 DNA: TGTGCCAGCAGCCAAGGGGCGGCTAGCGGGGGGGTGGAGACCCAGTACTTC. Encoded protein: CASSQGAASGGVETQYF.

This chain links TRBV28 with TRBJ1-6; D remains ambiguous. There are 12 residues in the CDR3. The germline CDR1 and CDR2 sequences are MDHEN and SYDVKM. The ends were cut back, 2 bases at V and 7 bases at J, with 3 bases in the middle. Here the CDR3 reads CASSLGNSPLHF. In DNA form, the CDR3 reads TGTGCCAGCAGTTTAGGGAATTCACCCCTCCACTTT.

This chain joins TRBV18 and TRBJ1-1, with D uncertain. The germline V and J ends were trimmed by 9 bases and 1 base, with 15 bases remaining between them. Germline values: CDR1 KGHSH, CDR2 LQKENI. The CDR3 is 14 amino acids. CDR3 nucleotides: TGTGCCAGTCATATGAGCACAGAGAACACTGAAGCTTTCTTT. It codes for CASHMSTENTEAFF.

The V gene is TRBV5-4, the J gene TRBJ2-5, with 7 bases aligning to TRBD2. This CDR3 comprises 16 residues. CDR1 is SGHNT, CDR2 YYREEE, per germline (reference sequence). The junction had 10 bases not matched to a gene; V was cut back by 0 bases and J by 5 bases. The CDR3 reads CASSLGSRGGRETQYF. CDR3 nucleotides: TGTGCCAGCAGCTTGGGTTCCCGCGGGGGAAGGGAGACCCAGTACTTC.

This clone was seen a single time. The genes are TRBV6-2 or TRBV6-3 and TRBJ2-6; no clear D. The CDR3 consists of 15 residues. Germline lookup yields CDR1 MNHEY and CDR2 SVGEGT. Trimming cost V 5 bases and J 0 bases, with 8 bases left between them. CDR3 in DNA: TGTGCCAGCAGTGATTCGTTCTCTGGGGCCAACGTCCTGACTTTC. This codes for CASSDSFSGANVLTF.

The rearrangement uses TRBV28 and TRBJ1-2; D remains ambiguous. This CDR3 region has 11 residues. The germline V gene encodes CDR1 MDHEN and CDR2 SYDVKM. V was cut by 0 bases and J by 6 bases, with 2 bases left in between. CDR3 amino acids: CASSLWDGYTF. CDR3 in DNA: TGTGCCAGCAGTTTATGGGATGGCTACACCTTC.

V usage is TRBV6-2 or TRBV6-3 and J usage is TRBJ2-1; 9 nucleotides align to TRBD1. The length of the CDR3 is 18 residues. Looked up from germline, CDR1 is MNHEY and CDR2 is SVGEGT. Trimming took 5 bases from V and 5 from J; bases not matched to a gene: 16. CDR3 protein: CASSTLGQGPGDNNEQFF. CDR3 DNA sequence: TGTGCCAGCAGTACCCTCGGACAGGGGCCTGGAGATAACAATGAGCAGTTCTTC.

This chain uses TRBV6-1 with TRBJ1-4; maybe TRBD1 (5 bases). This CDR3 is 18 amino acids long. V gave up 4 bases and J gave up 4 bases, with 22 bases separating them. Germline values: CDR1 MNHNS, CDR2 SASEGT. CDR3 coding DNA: TGTGCCAGCAGTGGACTCTTAAGGAAGGGACGGCTTAATGAAAAACTGTTTTTT. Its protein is CASSGLLRKGRLNEKLFF.

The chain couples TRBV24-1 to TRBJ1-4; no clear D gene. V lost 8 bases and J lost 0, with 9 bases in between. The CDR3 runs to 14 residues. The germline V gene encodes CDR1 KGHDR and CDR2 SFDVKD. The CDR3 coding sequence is TGTGCCACCACCGAGCCTACAACTAATGAAAAACTGTTTTTT. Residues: CATTEPTTNEKLFF.

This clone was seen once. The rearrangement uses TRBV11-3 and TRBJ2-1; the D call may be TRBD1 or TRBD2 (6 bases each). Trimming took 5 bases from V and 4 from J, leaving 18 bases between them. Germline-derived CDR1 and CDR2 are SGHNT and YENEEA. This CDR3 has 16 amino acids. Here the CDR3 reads CASSPPREGGYNEQFF. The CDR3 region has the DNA TGTGCCAGCAGCCCCCCCCGCGAGGGGGGATACAATGAGCAGTTCTTC.

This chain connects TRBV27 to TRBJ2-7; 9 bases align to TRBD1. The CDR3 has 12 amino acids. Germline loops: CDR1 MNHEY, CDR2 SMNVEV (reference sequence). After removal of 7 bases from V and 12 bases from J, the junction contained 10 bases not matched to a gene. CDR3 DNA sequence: TGTGCCAGCACTACCCCCGGACAGGGGCCGTACTTC. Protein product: CASTTPGQGPYF.

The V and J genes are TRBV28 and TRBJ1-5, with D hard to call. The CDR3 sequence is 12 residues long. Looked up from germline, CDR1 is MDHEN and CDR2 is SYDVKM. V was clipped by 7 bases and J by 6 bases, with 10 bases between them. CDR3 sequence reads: CASNTLSQPQHF. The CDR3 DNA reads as TGTGCCAGCAATACTTTGAGTCAGCCCCAGCATTTT. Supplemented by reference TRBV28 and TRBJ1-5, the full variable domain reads DVKVTQSSRYLVKRTGEKVFLECVQDMDHENMFWYRQDPGLGLRLIYFSYDVKMKEKGDIPEGYSVSREKKERFSLILESASTNQTSMYLCASNTLSQPQHFGDGTRLSIL.

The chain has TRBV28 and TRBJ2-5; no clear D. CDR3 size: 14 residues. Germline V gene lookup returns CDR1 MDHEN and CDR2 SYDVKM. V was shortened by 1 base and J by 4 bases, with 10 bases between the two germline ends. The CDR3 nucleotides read TGTGCCAGCAGTTTATACGGCTCCGGAGAGACCCAGTACTTC. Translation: CASSLYGSGETQYF.

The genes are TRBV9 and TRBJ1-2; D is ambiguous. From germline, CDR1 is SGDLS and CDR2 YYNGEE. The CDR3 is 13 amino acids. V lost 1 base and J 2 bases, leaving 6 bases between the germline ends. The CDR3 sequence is CASSVSENYGYTF. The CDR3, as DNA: TGTGCCAGCAGCGTAAGTGAGAACTATGGCTACACCTTC.

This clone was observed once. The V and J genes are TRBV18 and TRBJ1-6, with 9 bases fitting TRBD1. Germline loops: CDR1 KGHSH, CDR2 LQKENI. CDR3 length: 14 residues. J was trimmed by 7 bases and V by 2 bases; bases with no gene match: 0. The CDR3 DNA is TGTGCCAGCTCACCAGACAGGGGGAATTCACCCCTCCACTTT. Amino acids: CASSPDRGNSPLHF.